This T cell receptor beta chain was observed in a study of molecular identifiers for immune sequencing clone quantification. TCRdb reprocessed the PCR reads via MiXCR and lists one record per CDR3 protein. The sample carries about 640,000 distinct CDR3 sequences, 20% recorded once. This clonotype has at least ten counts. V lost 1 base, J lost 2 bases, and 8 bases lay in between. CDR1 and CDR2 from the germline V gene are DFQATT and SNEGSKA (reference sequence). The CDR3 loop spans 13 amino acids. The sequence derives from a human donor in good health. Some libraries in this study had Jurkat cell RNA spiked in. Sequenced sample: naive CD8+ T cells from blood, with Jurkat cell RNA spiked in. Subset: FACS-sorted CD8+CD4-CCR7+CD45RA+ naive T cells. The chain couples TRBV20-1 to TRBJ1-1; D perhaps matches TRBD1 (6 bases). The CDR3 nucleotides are TGCAGTGCTAGAGCCAGGGGTAACACTGAAGCTTTCTTT. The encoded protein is CSARARGNTEAFF.